The 13 T cell receptor beta chains reported below all come from one sample, sequenced in a study of beta chain features in type 1 diabetes. Every isolated RNA sample was fully reverse transcribed, so sequencing captured expressed TCRB transcripts. Repertoires were generated with immunoSEQ multiplex PCR, while TCRdb's copy carries only in-frame clones and drops some. The profile shows some 300,000 clones, about 7.8% of them singletons. The source material was central memory CD4+ T cells from blood. These TCRs come from a woman aged 18-30 years in good health.

This clone was picked up many times. The rearrangement links TRBV28 to TRBJ2-5; D is perhaps TRBD1 or TRBD2 (6 bases each). The V end lost 3 bases, the J end lost 7 bases, and 15 bases lay between the germline ends. CDR3 length: 14 amino acids. Germline V gene lookup returns CDR1 MDHEN and CDR2 SYDVKM. CDR3 DNA: TGTGCCAGCAGTTTCGGAGACGGGGGCTGGACCCAGTACTTC. It specifies CASSFGDGGWTQYF.

This chain joins TRBV2 and TRBJ1-1; the D is unclear. The V end was cut by 3 bases, the J end by 6 bases, with 8 bases between. Germline V gene sequence: CDR1 SNHLY, CDR2 FYNNEI. This CDR3 contains 12 residues. The CDR3 spells CASSDGRAEAFF. The CDR3 DNA sequence: TGTGCCAGCAGTGATGGCCGCGCTGAAGCTTTCTTT.

The gene calls are TRBV7-3 and TRBJ2-6; D ambiguous. The CDR3 loop spans 16 amino acids. The germline CDR1 and CDR2 sequences are SGHTA and FQGTGA. The V end lost 3 bases, the J end lost 0 bases, and 9 bases lay between the germline ends. The CDR3 nucleotides are TGTGCCAGCAGCTTCCGGACGGGCTCTGGGGCCAACGTCCTGACTTTC. Protein: CASSFRTGSGANVLTF.

The sample holds a few counts of this clone. The V and J genes are TRBV7-9 and TRBJ1-1; 9 bases agree with TRBD1. The CDR3 loop spans 15 amino acids. The germline CDR1 and CDR2 sequences are SEHNR and FQNEAQ (reference sequence). Losses at the gene ends were 7 bases for V and 6 bases for J; bases not matched to a gene: 12. The CDR3 nucleotides are TGTGCCAGCACCGTCTCAGGGGACAGGGCCCCTGAAGCTTTCTTT. Residues: CASTVSGDRAPEAFF.

The chain joins TRBV6-6 to TRBJ1-1, with D unclear. V was trimmed by 11 bases and J by 0 bases, leaving 13 bases between them. CDR1 MNHNY and CDR2 SVGAGI come from the germline V gene (reference sequence). The CDR3 has 13 amino acids. In DNA form, the CDR3 reads TGTGCCTGTAGCCTAGGGATGAACACTGAAGCTTTCTTT. Protein product: CACSLGMNTEAFF.

This clone was counted ten times or more. This same CDR3 is encoded by further DNA sequences in the sample. V gene TRBV14 combines with J gene TRBJ1-1; D possibly corresponds to TRBD1 (6 bases). The CDR3 runs to 14 residues. The germline gives CDR1 SGHDN, CDR2 FVKESK. V was trimmed by 0 bases and J by 5 bases, leaving 10 bases between them. CDR3 nucleotide sequence: TGTGCCAGCAGCCAAGAAGGGAGGGGGACTGAAGCTTTCTTT. Protein product: CASSQEGRGTEAFF.

Many counts were recorded for this clone. The J gene is TRBJ1-5, the V gene TRBV15, with 8 bases fitting TRBD1. The CDR3 length is 15 residues. The junction had 4 bases not matched to a gene; V was cut back by 2 bases and J by 4 bases. CDR1 and CDR2 (germline): LNHNV, YYDKDF (reference sequence). The CDR3 coding sequence is TGTGCCACCAGCAGACCGGACAGGGTTAATCAGCCCCAGCATTTT. Protein: CATSRPDRVNQPQHF.

The chain joins TRBV30 to TRBJ1-2; 11 nucleotides match TRBD1. The CDR3 runs to 17 residues. Germline V gives CDR1 GTSNPN, CDR2 SVGIG (reference sequence). V lost 3 bases, J lost 8 bases, and 17 bases stayed unmatched. The CDR3 nucleotides are TGTGCCTGGAGGCAAACGGGACAGGGGGTGTTGTTTTTGGGCTACACCTTC. This encodes CAWRQTGQGVLFLGYTF.

This clone has just a few counts. The chain has TRBV7-2 and TRBJ1-4, with D perhaps matching TRBD1 (6 bases). Per germline, CDR1 SGHTA and CDR2 FQGNSA. V gave up 5 bases and J gave up 0 bases, with 13 bases separating them. This CDR3 region has 16 residues. Written as DNA, the CDR3 is TGTGCCAGCAGCAAACGGACAGTTGCAACTAATGAAAAACTGTTTTTT. Amino acid sequence: CASSKRTVATNEKLFF.

Regarding this clone: The sample carries other DNA sequences with the same CDR3. V is TRBV5-1 and J is TRBJ2-6; D ambiguous. With 0 bases removed from V and 0 bases from J, the gap between germline ends came to 4 bases. Germline CDR1 and CDR2: SGHRS and YFSETQ. The CDR3 covers 15 residues. The CDR3 DNA reads as TGCGCCAGCAGCTTGGGGAGCTCTGGGGCCAACGTCCTGACTTTC. Translated, it gives CASSLGSSGANVLTF. The full variable domain, in which reference TRBV5-1 and TRBJ2-6 provide the parts outside the CDR3, is KAGVTQTPRYLIKTRGQQVTLSCSPISGHRSVSWYQQTPGQGLQFLFEYFSETQRNKGNFPGRFSGRQFSNSRSEMNVSTLELGDSALYLCASSLGSSGANVLTFGAGSRLTVL.

This clone was detected only a few times. The chain employs TRBV5-1 and TRBJ2-5; tentative D call: TRBD2 (6 bases). Trimming cost V 4 bases and J 1 base, with 11 bases left between them. This CDR3 spans 14 amino acids. The germline CDR1 and CDR2 sequences are SGHRS and YFSETQ. CDR3: CASSMGLIQETQYF. The CDR3 DNA reads as TGCGCCAGCAGCATGGGACTGATCCAAGAGACCCAGTACTTC.

This clone has only a few counts. The rearrangement uses TRBV5-1 and TRBJ2-2; D is unclear. V was pared by 3 bases and J by 4 bases, with 13 bases between. Germline CDR1 reads SGHRS; CDR2 reads YFSETQ. This CDR3 is 15 amino acids long. The CDR3 here is CASSSLGPGTGELFF. CDR3 bases: TGCGCCAGCAGCTCGCTAGGGCCGGGCACCGGGGAGCTGTTTTTT.

This clone turned up a few times. This sequence joins TRBV7-2 and TRBJ2-3; TRBD2 aligns across 7 bases. V lost 0 bases and J lost 4; bases outside the gene matches: 7. Germline V gene sequence: CDR1 SGHTA, CDR2 FQGNSA. CDR3 length: 16 amino acids. The CDR3 nucleotides are TGTGCCAGCAGCTTAGCTGGCGGGGGTGTCCCAGATACGCAGTATTTT. Translation gives CASSLAGGGVPDTQYF.